This entry lists 15 T cell receptor beta chains sequenced from one sample in a study of T cell changes during pregnancy in multiple sclerosis. TCRdb's copy holds only in-frame clones and misses some; the assay was immunoSEQ multiplex PCR. The table lists just under 85,000 clones, approximately 91% of them singletons. Sequenced here: peripheral blood, sampled in the first trimester of pregnancy. The receptors come from a female donor with multiple sclerosis, enrolled in a pregnancy study.

The chain combines TRBV9 with TRBJ1-5; perhaps TRBD1 as D (6 bases). V lost 0 bases, J lost 10 bases, and 14 bases lay in between. The CDR3 runs to 14 residues. Looked up from germline, CDR1 is SGDLS and CDR2 is YYNGEE. The chain's CDR3 is CASSVDPGELPQHF. The CDR3 region has the DNA TGTGCCAGCAGCGTAGATCCAGGGGAATTACCCCAGCATTTT.

This chain uses TRBV30 with TRBJ2-7; TRBD2 aligns across 12 bases. V lost 4 bases and J lost 3; bases outside the gene matches: 10. The CDR3 consists of 16 residues. CDR1 is GTSNPN, CDR2 SVGIG, per germline (reference sequence). The CDR3 is CAWTDPGLAGFYEQYF. The CDR3 bases are TGTGCCTGGACTGATCCGGGACTAGCGGGTTTCTACGAGCAGTACTTC.

The V call is TRBV30, the J call TRBJ1-2; 10 bases are shared with TRBD1. V shed 2 bases, J shed 5 bases, and the junction held 5 bases outside the gene matches. CDR1 and CDR2 from the germline V gene are GTSNPN and SVGIG (reference sequence). The CDR3 is made up of 14 amino acids. DNA for the CDR3: TGTGCCTGGAGTCGACAGGGGGCGATATATGGCTACACCTTC. Translation gives CAWSRQGAIYGYTF.

This clone was counted between two and nine times. The chain combines TRBV13 with TRBJ1-3; 8 nucleotides match TRBD1. The V segment lost 5 bases and the J segment 4 bases; nucleotides outside the gene matches: 4. The length of the CDR3 is 14 residues. The germline V gene encodes CDR1 PRHDT and CDR2 FYEKMQ (reference sequence). This chain's CDR3 is CASSRDRPGNTIYF. Written as DNA, the CDR3 is TGTGCCAGCAGCCGGGACAGGCCCGGAAACACCATATATTTT.

This clone was picked up a small number of times. The chain combines TRBV10-3 with TRBJ1-6; the D gene is possibly TRBD1 (6 bases). Trimming stripped 10 bases from V and 9 bases from J, with 16 bases between. The CDR3 covers 13 residues. The germline V gene encodes CDR1 ENHRY and CDR2 SYGVKD. CDR3 residues: CATLSGQGSPLHF. Here the CDR3 DNA reads TGTGCCACCCTGTCGGGACAAGGTTCACCCCTCCACTTT.

This sequence joins TRBV11-3 and TRBJ1-2; TRBD1 matches 7 bases. The CDR3 totals 14 residues. The junction had 10 bases not matched to a gene; V was cut back by 5 bases and J by 7 bases. Germline lookup yields CDR1 SGHNT and CDR2 YENEEA. The CDR3 region has the DNA TGTGCCAGCAGCCAACCGGAGGGGGCTCCTGGCTACACCTTC. Translating gives CASSQPEGAPGYTF.

This clone was recorded once. The chain couples TRBV11-2 to TRBJ1-1; D not certain. Germline CDR1 reads SGHAT; CDR2 reads FQNNGV. V lost 1 base to trimming and J lost 6 bases, with 12 bases between them. The CDR3 contains 14 residues. The CDR3 DNA reads as TGTGCCAGCAGCTTAGTGTCCAGGAATTCTGAAGCTTTCTTT. It is translated as CASSLVSRNSEAFF.

The rearrangement joins TRBV29-1 to TRBJ2-1, with D tentatively TRBD1 (6 bases). The length of the CDR3 is 14 residues. Germline values: CDR1 SQVTM, CDR2 ANQGSEA. Trimming took 0 bases from V and 2 from J, leaving 8 bases between them. CDR3 loop: CSVEDRGTYNEQFF. The CDR3 DNA follows: TGCAGCGTTGAAGATAGGGGGACCTACAATGAGCAGTTCTTC.

The rearrangement links TRBV30 to TRBJ1-4, with D possibly being TRBD1 (5 bases). Germline CDR1 is GTSNPN and CDR2 is SVGIG (reference sequence). Trimming took 3 bases from V and 6 from J, leaving 8 bases between them. The length of the CDR3 is 12 residues. The CDR3 nucleotides read TGTGCCTGGAGCAGGGCCGATGAAAAACTGTTTTTT. This sequence encodes CAWSRADEKLFF.

This chain connects TRBV5-1 to TRBJ2-5; 9 bases are shared with TRBD2. Trimming cost V 0 bases and J 2 bases; bases outside gene matches: 11. The CDR3 contains 18 residues. CDR1 is SGHRS, CDR2 YFSETQ, per germline. The CDR3: CASSLVQLLAGEQETQYF. In nucleotides, the CDR3 is TGCGCCAGCAGCTTGGTACAATTACTAGCGGGTGAACAAGAGACCCAGTACTTC.

This clone was seen a few times. The V and J genes are TRBV10-3 and TRBJ1-1, with 9 bases identical to TRBD1. The CDR3 spans 13 residues. CDR1 ENHRY and CDR2 SYGVKD come from the germline V gene. The J segment lost 6 bases and the V segment lost 9 bases, leaving 8 bases of the junction unmatched. The CDR3, as DNA: TGTGCCATAAAGGGGACAGGGTGGTCTGAAGCTTTCTTT. Protein sequence: CAIKGTGWSEAFF.

This clone was seen a single time. The rearrangement links TRBV6-1 to TRBJ2-3, with 7 bases identical to TRBD1. The CDR3 runs 14 residues. Looked up from germline, CDR1 is MNHNS and CDR2 is SASEGT. V trimming: 8 bases; J trimming: 1 base; junction bases outside the gene matches: 6. CDR3 sequence: CASGRQGRTDTQYF. In nucleotides, the CDR3 is TGTGCCAGCGGGCGACAGGGCCGCACAGATACGCAGTATTTT.

V and J are TRBV21-1 and TRBJ2-7; the table's D gene call, TRBD2, was not cross checked with the DNA. TRBV21-1 is a recognized pseudogene. This CDR3 spans 19 amino acids. The CDR3 region is CASSKVLGSQRGPTYEQYF. Here the CDR3 DNA reads TGTGCCAGCAGCAAAGTCCTAGGGAGTCAGCGGGGGCCTACCTACGAGCAGTACTTC.

This rearrangement joins TRBV9 to TRBJ1-1; the match to TRBD1 covers 7 bases. The CDR3 has 15 amino acids. The germline V gene encodes CDR1 SGDLS and CDR2 YYNGEE. V shed 3 bases, J shed 5 bases, and the junction held 10 bases outside the gene matches. The CDR3 nucleotides read TGTGCCAGCAGCGCCAGAACAGGGGATCGGACTGAAGCTTTCTTT. Translation: CASSARTGDRTEAFF.

The chain combines TRBV7-9 with TRBJ2-7; 8 nucleotides agree with TRBD1. CDR1 is SEHNR, CDR2 FQNEAQ, per germline (reference sequence). J lost 5 bases, V lost 5 bases, and 5 bases had no gene match. CDR3 size: 13 residues. Here the CDR3 reads CASSPRTGNEQYF. The DNA of the CDR3 is TGTGCCAGCAGCCCCCGGACAGGGAACGAGCAGTACTTC. The variable domain in full, with the rest retrieved from reference TRBV7-9 and TRBJ2-7, is DTGVSQNPRHKITKRGQNVTFRCDPISEHNRLYWYRQTLGQGPEFLTYFQNEAQLEKSRLLSDRFSAERPKGSFSTLEIQRTEQGDSAMYLCASSPRTGNEQYFGPGTRLTVT.